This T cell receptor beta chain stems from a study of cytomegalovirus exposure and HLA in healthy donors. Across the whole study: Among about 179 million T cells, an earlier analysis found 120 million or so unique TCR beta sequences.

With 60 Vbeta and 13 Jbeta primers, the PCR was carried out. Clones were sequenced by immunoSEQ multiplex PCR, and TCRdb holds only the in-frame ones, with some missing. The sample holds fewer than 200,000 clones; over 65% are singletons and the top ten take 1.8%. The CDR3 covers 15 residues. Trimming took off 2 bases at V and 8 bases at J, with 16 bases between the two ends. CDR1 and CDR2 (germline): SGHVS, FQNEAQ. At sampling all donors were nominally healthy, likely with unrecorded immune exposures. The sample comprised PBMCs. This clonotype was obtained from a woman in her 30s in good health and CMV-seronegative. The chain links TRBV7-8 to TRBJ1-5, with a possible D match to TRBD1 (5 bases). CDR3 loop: CASSLQGLATEPQHF. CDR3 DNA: TGTGCCAGCAGCTTACAGGGTTTGGCTACGGAGCCCCAGCATTTT.